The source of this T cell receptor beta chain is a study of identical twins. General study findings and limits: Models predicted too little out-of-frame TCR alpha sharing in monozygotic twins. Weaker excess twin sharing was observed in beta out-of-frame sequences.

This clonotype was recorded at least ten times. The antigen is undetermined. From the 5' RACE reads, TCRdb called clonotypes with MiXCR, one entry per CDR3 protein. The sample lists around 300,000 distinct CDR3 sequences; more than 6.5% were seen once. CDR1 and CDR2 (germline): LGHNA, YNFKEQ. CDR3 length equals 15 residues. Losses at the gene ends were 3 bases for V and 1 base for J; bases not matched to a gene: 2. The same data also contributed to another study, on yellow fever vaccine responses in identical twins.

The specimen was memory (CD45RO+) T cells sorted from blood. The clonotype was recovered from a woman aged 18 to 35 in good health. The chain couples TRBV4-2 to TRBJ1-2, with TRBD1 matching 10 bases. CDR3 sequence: CASSQGTGDNYGYTF. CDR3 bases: TGTGCCAGCAGCCAGGGGACAGGGGATAACTATGGCTACACCTTC.